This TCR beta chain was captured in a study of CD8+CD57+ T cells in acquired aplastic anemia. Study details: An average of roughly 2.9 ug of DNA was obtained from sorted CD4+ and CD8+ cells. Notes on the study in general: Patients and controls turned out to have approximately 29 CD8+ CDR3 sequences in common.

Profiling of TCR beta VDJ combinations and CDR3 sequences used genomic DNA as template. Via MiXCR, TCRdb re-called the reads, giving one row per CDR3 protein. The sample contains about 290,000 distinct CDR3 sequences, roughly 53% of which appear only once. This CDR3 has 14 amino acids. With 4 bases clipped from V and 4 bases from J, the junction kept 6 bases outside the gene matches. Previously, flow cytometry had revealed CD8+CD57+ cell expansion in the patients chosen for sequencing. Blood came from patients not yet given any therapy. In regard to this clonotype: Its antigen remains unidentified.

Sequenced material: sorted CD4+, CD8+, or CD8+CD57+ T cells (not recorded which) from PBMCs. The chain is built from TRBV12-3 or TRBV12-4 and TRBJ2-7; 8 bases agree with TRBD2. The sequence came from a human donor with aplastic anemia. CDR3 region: CASSSYERGYEQYF. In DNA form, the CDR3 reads TGTGCCAGCAGTTCGTATGAGCGGGGGTACGAGCAGTACTTC.